A selection of T cell receptor beta chains follows, all from one sample in a study of Graves' ophthalmopathy and Graves' hyperthyroidism. TCRdb fed the multiplex PCR reads into MiXCR, producing one record per CDR3 protein. In the table there are approximately 410,000 distinct CDR3 sequences, roughly 15% of which are singletons. Sequencing was done on a sample of peripheral blood. These receptors were obtained from a woman between 18 and 30 years old with stable Graves' hyperthyroidism. Each CDR3 is given with its conserved first and last residue. The D gene is left open where the match is weak. Clone size is given for some rows only: seen once, a few or many times, or a class if the clone is expanded.

length: 15
V: TRBV4-2
D: NA
size: NA
J: TRBJ1-5
DNA: TGTGCCTGCAGCCAAGATGGGGATAGCAATCAGCCCCAGCATTTT
CDR3: CACSQDGDSNQPQHF

length: 14
V: TRBV7-8
D: NA
size: many
J: TRBJ2-7
DNA: TGTGCCAGCAGCGTCGGAGGGGGGAACTACGAGCAGTACTTC
CDR3: CASSVGGGNYEQYF

length: 14
V: TRBV5-1
D: NA
size: many
J: TRBJ1-2
DNA: TGCGCCAGCAGCTTGATGAACCCTAACTATGGCTACACCTTC
CDR3: CASSLMNPNYGYTF

length: 15
V: TRBV7-3
D: NA
size: NA
J: TRBJ2-4
DNA: TGTGCCAGCAGCGCGGTACAGTTGGGCAAAAACATTCAGTACTTC
CDR3: CASSAVQLGKNIQYF

length: 14
V: TRBV6-5
D: NA
size: NA
J: TRBJ1-2
DNA: TGTGCCAGCAGTTACTTGGGACTTGACTATGGCTACACCTTC
CDR3: CASSYLGLDYGYTF

length: 13
V: TRBV11-2
D: NA
size: NA
J: TRBJ1-1
DNA: TGTGCCAGCAGCTCCGCGGAAGGCACTGAAGCTTTCTTT
CDR3: CASSSAEGTEAFF

length: 14
V: TRBV19
D: NA
size: many
J: TRBJ2-7
DNA: TGTGCCAGTAGTTTCCTAGCTGAGGCTTACGAGCAGTGCTTC
CDR3: CASSFLAEAYEQCF

length: 16
V: TRBV11-2
D: TRBD2
size: many
J: TRBJ2-7
DNA: TGTGCCAGCAGCTCTTTTTCTAGCGGGGGCACCTACGAGCAGTACTTC
CDR3: CASSSFSSGGTYEQYF

length: 12
V: TRBV4-1
D: NA
size: many
J: TRBJ1-2
DNA: TGCGCCAGCAGCCAAGAGCGCTATGGCTACACCTTC
CDR3: CASSQERYGYTF

length: 12
V: TRBV6-1
D: NA
size: NA
J: TRBJ1-1
DNA: TGTGCCAGCCAGGGAAATTCAGCTGAAGCTTTCTTT
CDR3: CASQGNSAEAFF

length: 19
V: TRBV7-3
D: TRBD1
size: many
J: TRBJ1-5
DNA: TGTGCCAGCAGCCCGCCGGACAGGGCGAGACACTATAGCAATCAGCCCCAGCATTTT
CDR3: CASSPPDRARHYSNQPQHF

length: 12
V: TRBV6-2/TRBV6-3
D: NA
size: few
J: TRBJ1-1
DNA: TGTGCCAGCAGTACGGGGGCACGGGAAGCTTTCTTT
CDR3: CASSTGAREAFF

length: 14
V: TRBV4-1
D: NA
size: many
J: TRBJ1-2
DNA: TGCGCCAGCAGCCACCATAACAGGGTGTATGGCTACACCTTC
CDR3: CASSHHNRVYGYTF

length: 15
V: TRBV13
D: NA
size: many
J: TRBJ2-7
DNA: TGTGCCAGCAGCTTTAGGATTGGGGGGTTGAGGGAGCAGTACTTC
CDR3: CASSFRIGGLREQYF

length: 10
V: TRBV6-1
D: NA
size: many
J: TRBJ2-5
DNA: TGTGCCAGCCCCCGGGAGACCCAGTACTTC
CDR3: CASPRETQYF

length: 15
V: TRBV12-3/TRBV12-4
D: TRBD1
size: many
J: TRBJ1-1
DNA: TGTGCCAGCACCCCTCTCGGAAGGGACAGCACTGAAGCTTTCTTT
CDR3: CASTPLGRDSTEAFF

length: 15
V: TRBV5-1
D: NA
size: many
J: TRBJ1-5
DNA: TGCGCCAGCAGCTTGGCCGGGCAGGCTAATCAGCCCCAGCATTTT
CDR3: CASSLAGQANQPQHF

length: 13
V: TRBV5-5
D: NA
size: many
J: TRBJ2-2
DNA: TGTGCCAGCAGCTCAACTTGGACCGGGGAGCTGTTTTTT
CDR3: CASSSTWTGELFF

length: 13
V: TRBV7-9
D: NA
size: few
J: TRBJ2-2
DNA: TGTGCCAGCAGCACCACAGGATCCGGGGAGCTGTTTTTT
CDR3: CASSTTGSGELFF

length: 14
V: TRBV19
D: TRBD1
size: many
J: TRBJ1-3
DNA: TGTGCCAGTAGTATCACAGGGGTTGGAAACACCATATATTTT
CDR3: CASSITGVGNTIYF

length: 12
V: TRBV19
D: NA
size: many
J: TRBJ1-2
DNA: TGTGCCAGTATGGACGTCCTGAGTGGCTACACCTTC
CDR3: CASMDVLSGYTF

length: 16
V: TRBV12-3/TRBV12-4
D: NA
size: NA
J: TRBJ1-1
DNA: TGTGCCAGCAGTCCTTTCCCGGGTCGTAGGAACACTGAAGCTTTCTTT
CDR3: CASSPFPGRRNTEAFF

length: 14
V: TRBV28
D: NA
size: NA
J: TRBJ2-7
DNA: TGTGCCAGCAGTTTCCCGCTACAAAGTTACGAGCAGTACTTC
CDR3: CASSFPLQSYEQYF

length: 12
V: TRBV29-1
D: NA
size: many
J: TRBJ1-2
DNA: TGCAGCGTTACCGGGACGGATTATGGCTACACCTTC
CDR3: CSVTGTDYGYTF

length: 18
V: TRBV6-4
D: TRBD1
size: many
J: TRBJ2-6
DNA: TGTGCCAGCAGTGACCCGGGACAGGGGTTTTCTGGGGCCAACGTCCTGACTTTC
CDR3: CASSDPGQGFSGANVLTF

length: 11
V: TRBV29-1
D: NA
size: many
J: TRBJ1-1
DNA: TGCAGAGCGGGAGGTATGACTGAAGCTTTCTTT
CDR3: CRAGGMTEAFF